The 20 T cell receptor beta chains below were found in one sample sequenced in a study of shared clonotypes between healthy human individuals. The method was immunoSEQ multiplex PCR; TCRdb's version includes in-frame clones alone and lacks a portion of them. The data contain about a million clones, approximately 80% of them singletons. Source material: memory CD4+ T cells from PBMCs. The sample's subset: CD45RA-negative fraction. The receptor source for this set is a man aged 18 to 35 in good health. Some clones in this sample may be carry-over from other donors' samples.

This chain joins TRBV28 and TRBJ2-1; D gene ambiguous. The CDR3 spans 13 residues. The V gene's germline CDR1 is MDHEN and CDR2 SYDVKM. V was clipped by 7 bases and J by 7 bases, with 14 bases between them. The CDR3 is CASTERPRNEQFF. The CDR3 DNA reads TGTGCCAGCACCGAGAGGCCAAGGAATGAGCAGTTCTTC.

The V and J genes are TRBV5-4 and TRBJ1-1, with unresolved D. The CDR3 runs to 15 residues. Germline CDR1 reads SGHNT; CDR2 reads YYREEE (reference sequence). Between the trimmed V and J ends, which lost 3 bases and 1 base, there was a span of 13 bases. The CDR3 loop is CASSSPKAGNTEAFF. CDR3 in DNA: TGTGCCAGCAGCTCCCCGAAGGCTGGGAACACTGAAGCTTTCTTT.

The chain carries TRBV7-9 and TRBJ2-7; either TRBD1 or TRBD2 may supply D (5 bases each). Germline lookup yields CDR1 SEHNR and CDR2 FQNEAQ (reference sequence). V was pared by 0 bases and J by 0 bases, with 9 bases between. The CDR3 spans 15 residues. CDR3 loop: CASSLAGATSYEQYF. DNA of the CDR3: TGTGCCAGCAGCTTAGCCGGGGCCACCTCCTACGAGCAGTACTTC.

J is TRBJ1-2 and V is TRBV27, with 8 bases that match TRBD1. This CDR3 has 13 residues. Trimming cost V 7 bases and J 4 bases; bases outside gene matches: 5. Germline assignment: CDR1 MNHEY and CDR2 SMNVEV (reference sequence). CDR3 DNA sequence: TGTGCCAGCACCGGGACAGGTGTCTATGGCTACACCTTC. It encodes CASTGTGVYGYTF.

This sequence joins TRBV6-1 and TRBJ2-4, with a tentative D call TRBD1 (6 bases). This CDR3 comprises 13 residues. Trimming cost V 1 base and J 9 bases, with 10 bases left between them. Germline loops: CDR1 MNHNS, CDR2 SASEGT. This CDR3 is CASSEEAGVIQYF. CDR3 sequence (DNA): TGTGCCAGCAGTGAAGAAGCAGGGGTCATTCAGTACTTC.

The CDR3: CASSLGDRGPGANVLTF. The CDR3, as DNA: TGTGCCAGCAGCTTGGGGGACAGGGGGCCTGGGGCCAACGTCCTGACTTTC. This sequence joins TRBV5-4 and TRBJ2-6; 12 nucleotides match TRBD1. Unmatched junction bases numbered 0, after V lost 0 bases and J lost 2 bases. This CDR3 has 17 amino acids. Germline loops: CDR1 SGHNT, CDR2 YYREEE (reference sequence).

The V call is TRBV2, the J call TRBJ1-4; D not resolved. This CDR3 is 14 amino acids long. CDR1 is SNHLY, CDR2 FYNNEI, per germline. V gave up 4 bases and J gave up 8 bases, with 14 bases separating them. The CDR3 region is CASSALRRDEKLFF. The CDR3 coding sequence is TGTGCCAGCAGTGCTTTACGGCGCGACGAAAAACTGTTTTTT.

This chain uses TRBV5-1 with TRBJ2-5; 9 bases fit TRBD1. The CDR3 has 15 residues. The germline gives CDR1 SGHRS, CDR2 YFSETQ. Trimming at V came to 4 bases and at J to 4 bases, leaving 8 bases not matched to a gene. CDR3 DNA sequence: TGCGCCAGCAGCACAATGACAGGGGGAGGAGAGACCCAGTACTTC. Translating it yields CASSTMTGGGETQYF.

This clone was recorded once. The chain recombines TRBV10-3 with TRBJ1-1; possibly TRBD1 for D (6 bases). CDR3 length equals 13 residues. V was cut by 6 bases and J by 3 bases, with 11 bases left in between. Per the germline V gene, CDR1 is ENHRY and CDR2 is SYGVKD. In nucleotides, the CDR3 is TGTGCCATCAGCCTCGAGGGGGACACTGAAGCTTTCTTT. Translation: CAISLEGDTEAFF.

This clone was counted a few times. The CDR3 spells CASSPLGTSGRDTQYF. CDR3 bases: TGTGCCAGCTCACCACTCGGGACTAGCGGTCGGGATACGCAGTATTTT. V gene TRBV18 combines with J gene TRBJ2-3; 11 bases match TRBD2. V was clipped by 1 base and J by 6 bases; unmatched bases: 6. In germline, CDR1 is KGHSH, CDR2 LQKENI. The CDR3 has 16 amino acids.

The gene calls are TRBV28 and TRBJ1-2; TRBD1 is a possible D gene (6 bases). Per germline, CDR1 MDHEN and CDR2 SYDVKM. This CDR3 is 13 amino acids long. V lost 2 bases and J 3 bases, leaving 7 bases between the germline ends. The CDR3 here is CASSLHRDYGYTF. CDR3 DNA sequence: TGTGCCAGCAGTTTACACAGGGACTATGGCTACACCTTC.

The CDR3 DNA follows: TGTGCCAGCAGGAAATTACAGGAGGGCACTGAAGCTTTCTTT. Encoded protein: CASRKLQEGTEAFF. The chain uses TRBV2 and TRBJ1-1, with a weak D call TRBD1 (5 bases). The ends were cut back, 6 bases at V and 4 bases at J, with 15 bases in the middle. Germline V gives CDR1 SNHLY, CDR2 FYNNEI. This CDR3 comprises 14 residues.

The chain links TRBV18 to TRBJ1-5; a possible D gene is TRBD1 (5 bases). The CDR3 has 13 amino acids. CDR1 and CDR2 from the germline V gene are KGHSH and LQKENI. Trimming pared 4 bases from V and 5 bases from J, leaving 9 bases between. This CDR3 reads CASSRGLDQPQHF. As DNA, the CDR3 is TGTGCCAGCTCACGGGGCTTGGATCAGCCCCAGCATTTT.

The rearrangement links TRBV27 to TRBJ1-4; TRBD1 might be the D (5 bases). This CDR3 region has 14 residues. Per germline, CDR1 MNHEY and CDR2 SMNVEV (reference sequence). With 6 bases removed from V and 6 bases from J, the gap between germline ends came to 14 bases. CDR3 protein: CASSSGAEDEKLFF. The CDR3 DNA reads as TGTGCCAGCAGCTCCGGGGCGGAGGATGAAAAACTGTTTTTT.

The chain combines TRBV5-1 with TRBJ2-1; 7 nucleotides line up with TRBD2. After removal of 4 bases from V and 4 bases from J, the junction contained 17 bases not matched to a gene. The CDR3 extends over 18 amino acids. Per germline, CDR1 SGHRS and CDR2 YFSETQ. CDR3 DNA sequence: TGCGCCAGCAGCCTAATCCTGGTAGGAGCGGGGATTTACAATGAGCAGTTCTTC. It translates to CASSLILVGAGIYNEQFF.

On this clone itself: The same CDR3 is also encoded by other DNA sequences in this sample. The CDR3 DNA sequence: TGTGCCAGCAGCTTTACGATGAACACTGAAGCTTTCTTT. It encodes CASSFTMNTEAFF. The chain employs TRBV7-9 and TRBJ1-1; D ambiguous. This CDR3 contains 13 residues. Germline V lookup: CDR1 SEHNR, CDR2 FQNEAQ (reference sequence). With 3 bases removed from V and 0 bases from J, the gap between germline ends came to 5 bases.

The CDR3 sequence: CASSERVTSGSYNEQFF. The CDR3 DNA follows: TGTGCCAGCAGTGAGAGGGTGACTAGCGGATCCTACAATGAGCAGTTCTTC. The genes are TRBV6-1 and TRBJ2-1; 9 bases align to TRBD2. V shed 3 bases, J shed 1 base, and the junction held 7 bases outside the gene matches. This CDR3 has 17 residues. The germline V gene encodes CDR1 MNHNS and CDR2 SASEGT.

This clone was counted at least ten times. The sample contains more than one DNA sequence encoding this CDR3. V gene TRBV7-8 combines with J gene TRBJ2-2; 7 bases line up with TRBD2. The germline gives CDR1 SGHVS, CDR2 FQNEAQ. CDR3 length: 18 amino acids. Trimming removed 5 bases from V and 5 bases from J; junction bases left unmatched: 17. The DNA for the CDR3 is TGTGCCAGCAGCATTCTAGCGGTCCCCACTGTGGGGACCGGGGAGCTGTTTTTT. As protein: CASSILAVPTVGTGELFF.

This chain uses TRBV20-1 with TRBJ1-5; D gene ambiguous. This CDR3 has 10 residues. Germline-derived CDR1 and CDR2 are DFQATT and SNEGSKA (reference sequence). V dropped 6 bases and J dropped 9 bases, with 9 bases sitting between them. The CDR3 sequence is CSANTVPQHF. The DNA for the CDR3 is TGCAGTGCAAATACCGTGCCCCAGCATTTT.

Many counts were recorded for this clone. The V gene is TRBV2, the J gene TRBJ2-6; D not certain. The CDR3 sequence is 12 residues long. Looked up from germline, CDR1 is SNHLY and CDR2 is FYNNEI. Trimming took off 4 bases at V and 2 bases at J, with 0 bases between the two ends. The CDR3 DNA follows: TGTGCCAGCAGTGCTGGGGCCAACGTCCTGACTTTC. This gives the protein CASSAGANVLTF.